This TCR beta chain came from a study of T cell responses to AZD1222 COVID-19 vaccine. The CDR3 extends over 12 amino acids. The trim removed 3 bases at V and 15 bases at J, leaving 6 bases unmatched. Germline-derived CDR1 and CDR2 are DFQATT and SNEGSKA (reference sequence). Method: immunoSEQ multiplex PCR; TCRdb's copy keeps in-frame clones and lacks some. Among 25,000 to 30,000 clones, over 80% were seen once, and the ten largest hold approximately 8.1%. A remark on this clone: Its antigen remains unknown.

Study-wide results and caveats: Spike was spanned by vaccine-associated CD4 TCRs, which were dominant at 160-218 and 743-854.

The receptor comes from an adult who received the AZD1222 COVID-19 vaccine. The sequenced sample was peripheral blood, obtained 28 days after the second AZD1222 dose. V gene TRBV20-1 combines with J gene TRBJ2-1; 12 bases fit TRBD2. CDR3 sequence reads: CSASRLAGERFF. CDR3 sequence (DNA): TGCAGTGCTAGTCGACTAGCGGGAGAAAGGTTCTTC.